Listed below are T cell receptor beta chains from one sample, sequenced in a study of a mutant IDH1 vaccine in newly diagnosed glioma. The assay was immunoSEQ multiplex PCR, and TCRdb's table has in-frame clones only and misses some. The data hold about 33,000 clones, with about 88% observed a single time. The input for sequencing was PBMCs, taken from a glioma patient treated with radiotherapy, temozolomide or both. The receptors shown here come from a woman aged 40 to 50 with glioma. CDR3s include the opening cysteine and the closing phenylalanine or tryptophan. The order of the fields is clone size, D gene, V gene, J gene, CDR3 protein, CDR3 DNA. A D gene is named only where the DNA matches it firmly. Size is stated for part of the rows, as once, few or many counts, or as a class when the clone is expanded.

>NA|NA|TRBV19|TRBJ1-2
CASSSRGPYGYTF
TGTGCCAGTAGTTCCCGGGGACCCTATGGCTACACCTTC
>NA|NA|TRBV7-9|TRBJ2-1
CASSRGASYNEQFF
TGTGCCAGTTCCAGGGGGGCTAGTTACAATGAGCAGTTCTTC
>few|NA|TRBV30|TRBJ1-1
CAWIPRGHPSMNTEAFF
TGTGCCTGGATCCCCCGAGGACACCCGAGCATGAACACTGAAGCTTTCTTT
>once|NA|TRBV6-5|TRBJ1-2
CASSYSGGGGYTF
TGTGCCAGCAGTTACTCGGGGGGTGGCGGCTACACCTTC
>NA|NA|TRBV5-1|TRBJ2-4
CASSLGQGGLSNIQYF
TGCGCCAGCAGCTTGGGGCAGGGGGGACTCTCAAACATTCAGTACTTC
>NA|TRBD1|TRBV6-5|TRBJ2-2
CASSYPTGGATGELFF
TGTGCCAGCAGTTACCCGACAGGGGGGGCCACCGGGGAGCTGTTTTTT
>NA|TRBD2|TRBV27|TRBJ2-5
CASSRRSGLAGVETQYF
TGTGCCAGCAGTCGCCGATCTGGGCTAGCGGGAGTCGAGACCCAGTACTTC
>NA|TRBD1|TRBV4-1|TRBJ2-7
CASSLQTGTGSHEQYF
TGCGCCAGCAGCCTGCAGACGGGGACAGGGTCCCACGAGCAGTACTTC
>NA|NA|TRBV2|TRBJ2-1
CASSGLYNEQFF
TGTGCCAGCAGTGGCCTCTACAATGAGCAGTTCTTC
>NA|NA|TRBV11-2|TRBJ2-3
CASSRAPGDTQYF
TGTGCCAGCAGTCGAGCCCCTGGAGATACGCAGTATTTT
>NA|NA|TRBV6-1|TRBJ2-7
CASSGQIPYEQYF
TGTGCCAGCAGTGGGCAAATTCCGTACGAGCAGTACTTC
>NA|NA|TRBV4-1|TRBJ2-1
CASSQDRGTEQFF
TGCGCCAGCAGCCAAGATCGGGGGACAGAGCAGTTCTTC
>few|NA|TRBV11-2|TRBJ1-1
CASSLMGGASFAEAFF
TGTGCCAGCAGCCTAATGGGGGGGGCATCGTTCGCTGAAGCTTTCTTT
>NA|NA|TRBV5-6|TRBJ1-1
CASSKTGRMNTEAFF
TGTGCCAGCAGCAAAACAGGGAGGATGAACACTGAAGCTTTCTTT
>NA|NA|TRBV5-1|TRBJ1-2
CASSLAGLPANYGYTF
TGCGCCAGCAGCTTGGCTGGCTTACCAGCTAACTATGGCTACACCTTC
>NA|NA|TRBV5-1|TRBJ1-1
CASSLTSDTEAFF
TGCGCCAGCAGCTTGACAAGCGACACTGAAGCTTTCTTT
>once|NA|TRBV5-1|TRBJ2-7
CASSLGPGSSYEQYF
TGCGCCAGCAGCTTAGGTCCGGGGTCCTCCTACGAGCAGTACTTC
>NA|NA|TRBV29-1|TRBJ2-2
CSVETGLELFF
TGCAGCGTCGAAACGGGACTCGAGCTGTTTTTT
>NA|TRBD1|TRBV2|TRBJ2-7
CASSEGDRQSYEQYF
TGTGCCAGCAGTGAAGGGGACAGGCAGTCCTACGAGCAGTACTTC
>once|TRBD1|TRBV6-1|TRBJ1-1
CASRTTGSLEAFF
TGTGCCAGCAGGACGACAGGGAGTCTGGAAGCTTTCTTT
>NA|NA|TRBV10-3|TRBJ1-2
CAISETESYGYTF
TGTGCCATCAGTGAAACGGAGAGCTATGGCTACACCTTC
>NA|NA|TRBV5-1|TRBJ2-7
CASGRGEYEQYF
TGCGCCAGCGGGCGGGGAGAGTACGAGCAGTACTTC
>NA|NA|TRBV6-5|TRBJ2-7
CASSRTVSYEQYF
TGTGCCAGCAGCAGGACAGTTTCCTACGAGCAGTACTTC
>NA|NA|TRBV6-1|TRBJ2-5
CASSEGDIVSKLRETQYF
TGTGCCAGCAGTGAAGGAGATATCGTGAGCAAGCTTCGGGAGACCCAGTACTTC
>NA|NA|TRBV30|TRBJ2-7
CAWSAIAPLGGLNLEQYF
TGTGCCTGGAGTGCTATAGCACCTCTTGGGGGCCTGAATCTCGAGCAGTACTTC
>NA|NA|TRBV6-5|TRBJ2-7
CASSPDVGYEQYF
TGTGCCAGCAGTCCGGACGTTGGCTACGAGCAGTACTTC
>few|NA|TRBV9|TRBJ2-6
CASSVEARGTGANVLTF
TGTGCCAGCAGCGTAGAGGCGAGAGGAACTGGGGCCAACGTCCTGACTTTC
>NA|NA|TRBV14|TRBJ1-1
CASRETGNTEAFF
TGTGCCAGCAGAGAGACAGGGAACACTGAAGCTTTCTTT
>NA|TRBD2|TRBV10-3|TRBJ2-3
CANPWTSGTISTDTQYF
TGTGCCAACCCTTGGACTAGCGGAACCATATCCACAGATACGCAGTATTTT
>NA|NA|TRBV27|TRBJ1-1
CASRERGTREAFF
TGTGCCAGCAGAGAAAGGGGGACTCGTGAAGCTTTCTTT
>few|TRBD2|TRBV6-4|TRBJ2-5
CASSEAGGPQETQYF
TGTGCCAGCAGTGAGGCGGGGGGGCCTCAAGAGACCCAGTACTTC
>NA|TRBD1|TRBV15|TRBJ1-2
CATSRDSWTGVNYGYTF
TGTGCCACCAGCAGAGATTCGTGGACAGGGGTAAACTATGGCTACACCTTC
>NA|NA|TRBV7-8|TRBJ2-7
CASSLYRGGREQYF
TGTGCCAGCAGCCTTTACAGGGGGGGACGGGAGCAGTACTTC
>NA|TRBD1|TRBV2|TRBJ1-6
CASSGQGRNSPLHF
TGTGCCAGCAGTGGACAGGGGCGTAATTCACCCCTCCACTTT
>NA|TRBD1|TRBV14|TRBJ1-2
CASSFHRGSGYTF
TGTGCCAGCAGCTTCCACAGGGGAAGTGGCTACACCTTC
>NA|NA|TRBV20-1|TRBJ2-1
CVRGENEQFF
TGCGTCCGCGGGGAAAATGAGCAGTTCTTC
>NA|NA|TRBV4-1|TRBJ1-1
CASSQDPLSGRTEAFF
TGCGCCAGCAGCCAAGATCCCTTGAGTGGGAGGACTGAAGCTTTCTTT
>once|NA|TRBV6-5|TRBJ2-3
CASSYSDPSSTDTQYF
TGTGCCAGCAGTTACTCGGACCCGTCGAGCACAGATACGCAGTATTTT